A single sample is the source of the 21 T cell receptor beta chains below, sequenced in a study of T cells in Graves' hyperthyroidism and ophthalmopathy (dated by TCRdb to between 2018 and 2021). To prepare the library, multiplex PCR was applied. The run used an Illumina HiSeq 2000. Amplification of TCR beta CDR3 regions was carried out from RNA transcripts. A first-round RT-PCR of the TCR CDR3 used the HTBI primer set with the Qiagen OneStep RT-PCR kit. Starting from the raw public reads, TCRdb applied fastp trimming at Q25, assembled clones with MiXCR and retained in-frame beta chains. Merged by CDR3 protein, the rows form single entries marked with the most common genes and DNA. The sample has 600,000 to 750,000 distinct CDR3 sequences on record, 15% to 20% of them singletons. Clones ranked in the top ten supply 15% to 18% of the sample. Sequencing was performed on blood. The receptors shown here come from a man between 45 and 60 years old with Graves' hyperthyroidism.

This clonotype has at least ten counts. The V and J genes are TRBV6-1 and TRBJ2-7; the D call may be TRBD1 or TRBD2 (5 bases each). Germline V gene lookup returns CDR1 MNHNS and CDR2 SASEGT. The CDR3 spans 14 residues. The V end lost 6 bases, the J end lost 4 bases, and 16 bases lay between the germline ends. The CDR3 sequence: CASRDGTHGYEQYF. DNA for the CDR3: TGTGCCAGCAGGGACGGGACCCATGGGTACGAGCAGTACTTC.

This clonotype appeared many times. The J gene is TRBJ1-4, the V gene TRBV24-1; tentative D call: TRBD1 (5 bases). The CDR3 totals 15 residues. V dropped 4 bases and J dropped 3 bases, with 11 bases sitting between them. Germline CDR1 and CDR2: KGHDR and SFDVKD. The CDR3 region has the DNA TGTGCCACCAGTGAAACGACAGCAGCTAATGAAAAACTGTTTTTT. Translating gives CATSETTAANEKLFF.

This clonotype came up many times. Here the CDR3 reads CASSQDLGNYGYTF. For the CDR3, the DNA is TGTGCCAGCAGCCAAGATCTCGGTAACTATGGCTACACCTTC. This chain joins TRBV3-1 and TRBJ1-2; D is uncertain. The CDR3 totals 14 residues. The V gene's germline CDR1 is LGHDT and CDR2 YNNKEL (reference sequence). Trimming took 0 bases from V and 1 from J, leaving 6 bases between them.

This clonotype was seen more than once but under ten times. The J gene is TRBJ2-3, the V gene TRBV29-1; D ambiguous. The length of the CDR3 is 18 residues. Trimming removed 6 bases from V and 5 bases from J, with 30 bases in between. Germline lookup yields CDR1 SQVTM and CDR2 ANQGSEA. The CDR3 spells CSVKGLPWAPKVVDTQYF. CDR3 DNA sequence: TGCAGCGTCAAGGGCCTCCCCTGGGCACCTAAAGTGGTAGATACGCAGTATTTT.

Details on this clonotype: One end of the junction does not line up with germline, which may come from a read error. The V call is TRBV24-1, the J call TRBJ2-1, with D maybe TRBD1 (6 bases). Germline CDR1 and CDR2: KGHDR and SFDVKD. The CDR3 runs to 15 residues. The CDR3 DNA follows: TGTGCCACCAGTGACCAACAGGGAACCTACAATGAGCAGTCCTTC. Protein: CATSDQQGTYNEQSF.

At least ten counts were recorded for this clonotype. V gene TRBV28 combines with J gene TRBJ2-5, with D unresolved. CDR3 length: 14 residues. Germline V gene sequence: CDR1 MDHEN, CDR2 SYDVKM. With 6 bases removed from V and 2 bases from J, the gap between germline ends came to 13 bases. The CDR3 DNA sequence: TGTGCCAGCAGATTTAGTAGGCTACAAGAGACCCAGTACTTC. It specifies CASRFSRLQETQYF.

This chain joins TRBV25-1 and TRBJ1-4; 12 bases agree with TRBD1. The CDR3 has 17 residues. The J segment lost 7 bases and the V segment lost 2 bases, leaving 8 bases of the junction unmatched. Germline CDR1 and CDR2: MGHDK and SYGVNS. The CDR3 DNA reads TGTGCCAGCAGTGAAGGGACAGGGGGCCCTTATAGTGAAAAACTGTTTTTT. Translating gives CASSEGTGGPYSEKLFF.

The sample holds many counts of this clonotype. For the CDR3, the DNA is TGTGCCAGCAGCTTTAACTACAGGGGTAGCTACGAGCAGTACTTC. This gives the protein CASSFNYRGSYEQYF. The chain links TRBV11-2 to TRBJ2-7; 7 bases align to TRBD1. Germline assignment: CDR1 SGHAT and CDR2 FQNNGV. The CDR3 covers 15 residues. The V and J ends lost 3 bases and 3 bases, in that order; junction bases with no gene match: 8. Filled out from reference TRBV11-2 and TRBJ2-7, the complete variable domain reads EAGVAQSPRYKIIEKRQSVAFWCNPISGHATLYWYQQILGQGPKLLIQFQNNGVVDDSQLPKDRFSAERLKGVDSTLKIQPAKLEDSAVYLCASSFNYRGSYEQYFGPGTRLTVT.

This chain links TRBV5-5 with TRBJ2-7; D is unclear. The V gene lost 4 bases and the J gene lost 5 bases, with 16 bases spanning the gap. The CDR3 is 14 residues long. The germline CDR1 and CDR2 sequences are SGHKS and YYEKEE (reference sequence). As DNA, the CDR3 is TGTGCCAGCAGCCCGTTATTTTCGCGCCACGAGCAGTACTTC. It encodes CASSPLFSRHEQYF.

This clonotype was observed a few times. The V call is TRBV9, the J call TRBJ2-1; D perhaps matches TRBD1 (6 bases). The germline gives CDR1 SGDLS, CDR2 YYNGEE. V dropped 4 bases and J dropped 12 bases, with 17 bases sitting between them. The CDR3 contains 13 residues. The CDR3 protein is CASSSGAPEGQFF. The DNA for the CDR3 is TGTGCCAGCAGCTCAGGGGCCCCAGAGGGGCAGTTCTTC.

J is TRBJ2-3 and V is TRBV19; a possible D gene is TRBD2 (6 bases). This CDR3 has 15 residues. V lost 6 bases, J lost 0 bases, and 13 bases lay in between. Germline assignment: CDR1 LNHDA and CDR2 SQIVND (reference sequence). The CDR3 nucleotides read TGTGCCAGTAGGACCTTCGGGGGTAGCACAGATACGCAGTATTTT. This sequence encodes CASRTFGGSTDTQYF.

This clonotype was observed a handful of times. V is TRBV9 and J is TRBJ2-3, with no clear D. The CDR3 loop spans 16 amino acids. Germline V gene sequence: CDR1 SGDLS, CDR2 YYNGEE. The germline V and J ends were trimmed by 3 bases and 2 bases, with 16 bases remaining between them. Here the CDR3 DNA reads TGTGCCAGCAGCGCCCCAAAGGGTTACCCCACAGATACGCAGTATTTT. Amino acid sequence: CASSAPKGYPTDTQYF.

V gene TRBV28 combines with J gene TRBJ2-7; D is unresolved. Germline CDR1 is MDHEN and CDR2 is SYDVKM. Trimming stripped 7 bases from V and 2 bases from J, with 18 bases between. The CDR3 contains 15 residues. CDR3 DNA: TGTGCCAGCAAAGGAAAGGGTTTCCGAACCTACGAGCAGTACTTC. Protein: CASKGKGFRTYEQYF.

In this sample, this clonotype turned up many times. This sequence joins TRBV6-2 or TRBV6-3 and TRBJ1-5; D is perhaps TRBD1 (5 bases). This CDR3 spans 15 amino acids. The ends were cut back, 2 bases at V and 2 bases at J, with 10 bases in the middle. In germline, CDR1 is MNHEY, CDR2 SVGEGT. The CDR3 protein is CASSYRDSGNQPQHF. The CDR3 nucleotides are TGTGCCAGCAGTTACCGAGACAGCGGCAATCAGCCCCAGCATTTT.

In its sample, this clonotype was seen a few times. The V gene is TRBV20-1, the J gene TRBJ1-2; D not resolved. Trimming removed 3 bases at V and 6 bases at J, with 11 bases between. CDR1 and CDR2 from the germline V gene are DFQATT and SNEGSKA (reference sequence). This CDR3 contains 12 residues. The chain's CDR3 is CSASGSGNGYTF. DNA of the CDR3: TGCAGTGCTAGCGGTTCGGGGAATGGCTACACCTTC.

This clonotype was detected ten times or more. This rearrangement joins TRBV28 to TRBJ2-7; D is perhaps TRBD1 or TRBD2 (5 bases each). This CDR3 region has 13 residues. The ends were cut back, 3 bases at V and 6 bases at J, with 12 bases in the middle. Germline V gives CDR1 MDHEN, CDR2 SYDVKM. The chain's CDR3 is CASSFQGRAEQYF. CDR3 bases: TGTGCCAGCAGTTTCCAGGGACGTGCCGAGCAGTACTTC.

This clonotype showed up just once. A much more abundant neighbour one base away suggests this may be a read error. V is TRBV24-1 and J is TRBJ2-1; perhaps TRBD2 as D (6 bases). Per the germline V gene, CDR1 is KGHDR and CDR2 is SFDVKD. CDR3 length equals 16 residues. This CDR3 reads CATSDLTGSSHNEQFF. The DNA for the CDR3 is TGTGCCACCAGTGATTTGACCGGGAGCTCCCACAATGAGCAGTTCTTC.

The chain links TRBV24-1 to TRBJ2-3, with D perhaps TRBD1 (6 bases). The CDR3 spans 17 residues. V was trimmed by 0 bases and J by 2 bases, leaving 14 bases between them. The germline CDR1 and CDR2 sequences are KGHDR and SFDVKD. As DNA, the CDR3 is TGTGCCACCAGTGATTTGGGCAGGGGAGATAACACAGATACGCAGTATTTT. It codes for CATSDLGRGDNTDTQYF.

The chain links TRBV28 to TRBJ1-1; possible D gene TRBD1, 5 bases. Germline CDR1 reads MDHEN; CDR2 reads SYDVKM. The V end lost 0 bases, the J end lost 11 bases, and 10 bases lay between the germline ends. This CDR3 is 12 amino acids long. CDR3 sequence reads: CASSLWARGAFF. As DNA, the CDR3 is TGTGCCAGCAGTTTATGGGCGCGGGGGGCTTTCTTT. Looking up the rest from reference TRBV28 and TRBJ1-1 gives the full variable domain: DVKVTQSSRYLVKRTGEKVFLECVQDMDHENMFWYRQDPGLGLRLIYFSYDVKMKEKGDIPEGYSVSREKKERFSLILESASTNQTSMYLCASSLWARGAFFGQGTRLTVV.

The chain joins TRBV6-1 to TRBJ2-2, with D maybe TRBD2 (6 bases). The CDR3 totals 14 residues. The V gene's germline CDR1 is MNHNS and CDR2 SASEGT. V dropped 9 bases and J dropped 5 bases, with 16 bases sitting between them. The CDR3 DNA is TGTGCCAGTAATCGCGGAGGGAGAACCGGGGAGCTGTTTTTT. Its protein product is CASNRGGRTGELFF.

This clonotype was seen at least ten times. The chain is built from TRBV7-2 and TRBJ2-1, with TRBD2 matching 11 bases. CDR3 length: 15 amino acids. Trimming took 1 base from V and 8 from J; bases not matched to a gene: 4. CDR1 is SGHTA and CDR2 is FQGNSA in the germline V gene. The CDR3 region is CASSLGLAGFHEQFF. Here the CDR3 DNA reads TGTGCCAGCAGCTTAGGACTAGCGGGATTCCATGAGCAGTTCTTC.